Sequencing of this T cell receptor beta chain was carried out in a study of shared clonotypes between healthy human individuals (dated by TCRdb to the early 2020s). Broadly, across the study: A couple of women and a few men aged 18 to 49 years were included in the cohort. For each donor, CD4 naive and CD4 memory were each given three plates, CD8 naive was given two plates, and CD8 memory was given one plate. Libraries were prepared and TCR repertoires were sequenced by different laboratories using diverse techniques, in order to increase sequencing depth and limit assay-specific biases. The study deeply sequenced blood TCR repertoires of about 5 healthy adults to estimate repertoire size and the extent of clonotype sharing between individuals. Between about 0.8 and 9.5 billion PBMCs per donor were obtained by leukapheresis.

In regard to this clone: Its antigen target is currently unknown. No quality values exist for individual bases; no much larger clone is one base distant.

Using the deep immunoSEQ assay, multiplex PCR amplified TCR CDR3 regions from genomic DNA. Genomic DNA extracted from each cell subset was distributed evenly over all wells of several immunoSEQ 96-well plates, and each plate served as one replicate. For sorted subsets, around 200 ng genomic DNA, equal to tens of thousands of T cell genomes, was loaded into each replicate PCR. Purified libraries were measured with a Qubit 3.0 fluorometer, size-checked on a Bioanalyzer 2100, and measured again with the KAPA Library Quantification kit. Every immunoSEQ 96-well plate was sequenced on a separate single-read 150-cycle Illumina NextSeq 550 flow cell. The authors' analysis ran thus. Because only junctional sequences without quality scores were contained in the immunoSEQ output, filtering matching that applied to full-length reads could not be performed. To assign V/J genes and CDR3, sequences were annotated using PyIR, a Python wrapper for IgBLAST v1.9, with IMGT germline references. Any read was removed if the V/J assignment was weak (E-value above 1e-6), the CDR3 was missing, or the read contained stop codons, out-of-frame junctions, or ambiguous translated residues. A V3J clonotype was defined by an identical inferred V gene, J gene, and CDR3 amino acid sequence. To compute the percentage overlap between repertoires, the number of shared unique clonotypes was divided by the size of the smaller repertoire. Repertoire richness was assessed with RTK rarefaction, the Chao1 estimator, and Recon v2.1 estimates of unobserved clonotypes. Generation probabilities were computed with OLGA for all TCRbeta clonotypes obtained by the gDNA method from several donors. TCRdb limited this immuneACCESS table to in-frame rearrangements with V and J called. A share of clones is missing; checked studies link under half to unresolved V genes, and the rest is unexplained. V, J and clone size are taken as reported in that table, and D and trimming were inferred from the DNA itself. This sample lists roughly 2.2 million clones; just over 90% were detected once. Together, the top ten hold about 0.41% of the sample.

The donors were healthy, HIV-negative adults who had no recently reported acute infections or vaccinations. Every donor was a Caucasian adult residing in Nashville, Tennessee, USA. CD4+ T cells were enriched through magnetic negative selection, after which naive cells were positively selected on CD45RA and the remaining negative fraction served as the memory subset. Blood was collected by leukapheresis, and PBMCs were isolated by Ficoll-Histopaque density gradient centrifugation and then cryopreserved in liquid nitrogen vapor phase. Analytical flow cytometry was used to check the purity and quantity of each magnetically sorted T cell population. Genomic DNA was isolated from every sorted fraction and measured by UV absorbance on a Nanodrop 2000c. CDR1 SGHRS and CDR2 YFSETQ were looked up in the germline V gene. V and J lose 0 bases and 1 base, and a span of 10 bases separates them. From the cysteine through the phenylalanine, the CDR3 covers 15 amino acids. The entry retains the CDR3 DNA only, 45 bases that are in frame from base 1.

Broader findings and caveats from the paper: The genetic and exposure-history diversity represented was limited by the small number of donors. Only blood was sampled, and tissue TCR repertoires likely differ from those in blood. When a few donors were compared, the shared fraction of clonotypes was roughly 5% for naive CD4, approximately 3.3% for naive CD8, roughly 2.5% for memory CD4, and under 0.5% for memory CD8. Pairwise subsampling led to the expectation that sequencing depth would affect the degree of clonotype sharing among donors. Naive subsets generally had larger estimated clonotype richness than memory subsets. Even with the large sequencing depth, rarefaction of the sorted-subset datasets indicated that sequencing was incomplete. Clonotypes shared by all four sorted-subset donors showed higher generation probabilities than non-shared clonotypes.

The rearranged segments are TRBV5-1 and TRBJ2-5; no D gene can be assigned with confidence. Sample: naive CD4+ T cells from PBMCs. Taken with the paper, the label for cell subset or site translates to: CD45RA+ positively selected. This clonotype originated in a man in his late teens or twenties in good health. Some clones in this sample may be carry-over from other donors' samples. The bases are TGCGCCAGCAGCTTGGCCGGAGCAGCCCAAGAGACCCAGTACTTC. The resulting protein is CASSLAGAAQETQYF.